The rows below give T cell receptor beta chains drawn from one sample of a study of CD8 T cells in Susac syndrome. TCRdb passed the immunoSEQ multiplex PCR reads through MiXCR, listing each CDR3 protein once. The table shows 45,000 or so distinct CDR3 sequences, with 93% occurring only once. Sample: CD8+ T cells from PBMCs. The receptors originated from a human donor in good health. Each CDR3 is given with its conserved first and last residue. The D gene is left open where the match is weak. Not all rows give a size; the values are once, few, many and, for expanded clones, a class.

J | V | D | size | DNA | CDR3
TRBJ1-1 | TRBV27 | NA | once | TGTGCCAGCAGTTTTGGGGCCCTGAACACTGAAGCTTTCTTT | CASSFGALNTEAFF
TRBJ1-3 | TRBV15 | NA | NA | TGTGCCACCAGCAGAGATCTAGGGTCCGGAAACACCATATATTTT | CATSRDLGSGNTIYF
TRBJ2-3 | TRBV28 | NA | NA | TGTGCCAGCGGAATTGGGACATCAACAGATACGCAGTATTTT | CASGIGTSTDTQYF
TRBJ1-1 | TRBV4-1 | NA | NA | TGCGCCAGCAGCCAACCCAGGGAGGGGGCTGAAGCTTTCTTT | CASSQPREGAEAFF
TRBJ2-5 | TRBV30 | TRBD2 | NA | TGTGCCTGGAGTATCACTTCAGGCCGGGAGGCCCAGTACTTC | CAWSITSGREAQYF
TRBJ2-1 | TRBV14 | NA | NA | TGTGCCAGCAGCCAAGATTTACCAGGACTGAACAATGAGCAGTTCTTC | CASSQDLPGLNNEQFF
TRBJ2-3 | TRBV7-9 | NA | NA | TGTGCCAGCAGCTCCACAGGAGGGCCAGATACGCAGTATTTT | CASSSTGGPDTQYF
TRBJ2-1 | TRBV13 | TRBD2 | once | TGTGCCAGCAGCTTAGTTAGCGGGAGTTACAATGAGCAGTTCTTC | CASSLVSGSYNEQFF
TRBJ1-1 | TRBV27 | NA | NA | TGTGCCAGCAGATCGGTAACTGAAGCTTTCTTT | CASRSVTEAFF
TRBJ2-2 | TRBV9 | TRBD1 | NA | TGTGCCAGCAGCCCGCACAGGGGGACGAACACCGGGGAGCTGTTTTTT | CASSPHRGTNTGELFF
TRBJ2-1 | TRBV11-2 | TRBD2 | once | TGTGCCAGCAGCTTAGATATGAGCGGGGCCTACAATGAGCAGTTCTTC | CASSLDMSGAYNEQFF
TRBJ1-5 | TRBV28 | TRBD1 | NA | TGTGCCAGCAGTTCCCCCGGGACAGATTTAGATCAGCCCCAGCATTTT | CASSSPGTDLDQPQHF
TRBJ2-5 | TRBV5-4 | TRBD2 | NA | TGTGCCAGCAGCGAGTTCGGGACTAGCGGGAGGTGGACCCAGTACTTC | CASSEFGTSGRWTQYF
TRBJ1-1 | TRBV28 | NA | NA | TGTGCCAGCAGTCCAAGCGGACAGAGGAACACTGAAGCTTTCTTT | CASSPSGQRNTEAFF
TRBJ1-5 | TRBV2 | TRBD1 | NA | TGTGCCAGCAGCGATAACAGGGGGCAGAAGAATCAGCCCCAGCATTTT | CASSDNRGQKNQPQHF
TRBJ1-1 | TRBV12-3/TRBV12-4 | NA | NA | TGTGCCAGCAGCCTCTCAGGGGTGGGGAACACTGAAGCTTTCTTT | CASSLSGVGNTEAFF
TRBJ2-7 | TRBV12-3/TRBV12-4 | NA | NA | TGTGCCAGCAGTTTAGCGCAGGCCTACGAGCAGTACTTC | CASSLAQAYEQYF
TRBJ1-1 | TRBV10-3 | NA | NA | TGTGCCATCGCGCCAGGGCACACTGAAGCTTTCTTT | CAIAPGHTEAFF
TRBJ2-7 | TRBV6-5 | NA | once | TGTGCCAGCAAGGCGCCTACGACCGGATACGAGCAGTACTTC | CASKAPTTGYEQYF